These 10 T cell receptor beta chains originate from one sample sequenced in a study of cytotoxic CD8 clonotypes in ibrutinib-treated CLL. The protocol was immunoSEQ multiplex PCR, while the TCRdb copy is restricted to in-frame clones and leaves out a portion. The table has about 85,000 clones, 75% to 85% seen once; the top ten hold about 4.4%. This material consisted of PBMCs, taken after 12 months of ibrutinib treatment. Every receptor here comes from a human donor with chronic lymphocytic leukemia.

This CDR3 is CASSLVGVGSSSYEQYF. In nucleotides, the CDR3 is TGTGCCAGCAGCTTAGTGGGGGTCGGCAGCAGCTCCTACGAGCAGTACTTC. The rearrangement uses TRBV7-2 and TRBJ2-7; the D gene could be TRBD1 or TRBD2 (5 bases each). Trimming pared 1 base from V and 0 bases from J, leaving 16 bases between. This CDR3 comprises 17 residues. Germline CDR1 SGHTA, CDR2 FQGNSA.

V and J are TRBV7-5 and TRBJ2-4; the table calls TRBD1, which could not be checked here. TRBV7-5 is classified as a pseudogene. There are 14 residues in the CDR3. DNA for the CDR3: TGTGCCAGAAGCCCCGGGACAGGGGTGCACATTCAGTACTTC. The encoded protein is CARSPGTGVHIQYF.

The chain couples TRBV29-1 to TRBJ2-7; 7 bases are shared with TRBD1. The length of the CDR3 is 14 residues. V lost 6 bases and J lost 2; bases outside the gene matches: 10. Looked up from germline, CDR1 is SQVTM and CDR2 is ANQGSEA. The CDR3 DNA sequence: TGCAGCGTGGGGTGGGGGCAGGGGGCCTACGAGCAGTACTTC. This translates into CSVGWGQGAYEQYF.

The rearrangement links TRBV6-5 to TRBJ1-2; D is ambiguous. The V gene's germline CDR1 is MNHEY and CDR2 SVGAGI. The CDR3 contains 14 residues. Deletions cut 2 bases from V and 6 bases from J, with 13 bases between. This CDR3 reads CASSYARRTHGYTF. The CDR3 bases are TGTGCCAGCAGTTACGCGCGAAGAACTCATGGCTACACCTTC.

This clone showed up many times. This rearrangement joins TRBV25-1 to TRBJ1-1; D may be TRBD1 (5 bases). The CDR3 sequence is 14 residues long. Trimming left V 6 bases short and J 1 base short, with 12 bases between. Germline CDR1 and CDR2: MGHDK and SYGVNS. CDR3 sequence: CASSATGRNTEAFF. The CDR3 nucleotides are TGTGCCAGCAGCGCCACGGGACGGAACACTGAAGCTTTCTTT.

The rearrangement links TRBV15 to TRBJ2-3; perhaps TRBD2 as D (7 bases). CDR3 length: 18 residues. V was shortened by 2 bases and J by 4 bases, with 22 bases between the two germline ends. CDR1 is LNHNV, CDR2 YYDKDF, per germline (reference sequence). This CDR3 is CATSRSRGAGTLADTQYF. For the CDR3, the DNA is TGTGCCACCAGCAGATCCCGGGGGGCAGGGACCCTAGCAGATACGCAGTATTTT.

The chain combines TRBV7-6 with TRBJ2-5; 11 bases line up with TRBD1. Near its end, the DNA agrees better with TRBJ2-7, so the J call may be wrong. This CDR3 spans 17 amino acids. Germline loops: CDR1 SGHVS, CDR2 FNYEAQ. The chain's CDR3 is CASSSRGQGAILHEQYF. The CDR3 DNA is TGTGCCAGCAGCTCCCGAGGACAGGGGGCGATCCTCCACGAGCAGTACTTC.

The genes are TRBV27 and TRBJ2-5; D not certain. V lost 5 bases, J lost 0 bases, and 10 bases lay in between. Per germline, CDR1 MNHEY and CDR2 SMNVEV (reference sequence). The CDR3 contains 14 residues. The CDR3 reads CASSPLTYQETQYF. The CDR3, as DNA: TGTGCCAGCAGTCCATTAACGTACCAAGAGACCCAGTACTTC.

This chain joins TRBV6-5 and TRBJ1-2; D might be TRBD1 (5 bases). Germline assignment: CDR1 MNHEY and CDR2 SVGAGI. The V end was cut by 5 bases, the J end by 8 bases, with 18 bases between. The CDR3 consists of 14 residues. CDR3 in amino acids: CASSRTPTSRGYTF. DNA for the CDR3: TGTGCCAGCAGTCGGACACCAACCTCTCGGGGCTACACCTTC.

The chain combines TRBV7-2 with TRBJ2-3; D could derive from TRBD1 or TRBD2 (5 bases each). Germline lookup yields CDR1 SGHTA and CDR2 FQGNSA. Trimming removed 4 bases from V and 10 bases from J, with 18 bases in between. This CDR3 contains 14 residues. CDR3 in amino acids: CASSWGTTLSAQYF. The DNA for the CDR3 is TGTGCCAGCAGCTGGGGGACGACGCTCTCTGCGCAGTATTTT. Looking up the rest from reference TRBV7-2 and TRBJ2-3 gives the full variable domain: GAGVSQSPSNKVTEKGKDVELRCDPISGHTALYWYRQSLGQGLEFLIYFQGNSAPDKSGLPSDRFSAERTGGSVSTLTIQRTQQEDSAVYLCASSWGTTLSAQYFGPGTRLTVL.